This T cell receptor beta chain was recorded in a study of blood T cell repertoires in COVID-19. Study in general: PBMCs, B-cell-depleted T cells, or T cells were the source of the cDNA or gDNA that made up the material.

Participants were aged 18 to 89 years from about two dozen US areas. Each participant's cohort was designated according to participant-reported clinical history. Clones were read by immunoSEQ multiplex PCR, and TCRdb kept only the in-frame ones, dropping some. The profile shows under 350,000 clones, 80% to 90% of them singletons. The TCR originated in a woman aged 40 to 50 with acute COVID-19. The sample consisted of PBMCs or T cells enriched from blood (not recorded which).

The CDR3 spells CASNQHNSGNTIYF. In nucleotides, the CDR3 is TGTGCCAGCAACCAACATAACTCTGGAAACACCATATATTTT. This chain uses TRBV6-5 with TRBJ1-3; the D is unclear. This CDR3 has 14 residues. CDR1 and CDR2 from the germline V gene are MNHEY and SVGAGI. V was cut by 7 bases and J by 0 bases, with 10 bases left in between.